This T cell receptor (beta chain) was obtained from a study of regulatory T cells in long-lasting Graves disease. Documented time point: newly diagnosed GD, antithyroid drugs for less than 3 months. Following extraction of RNA from PBMCs, that RNA was used to make the TCR library. Researchers made TCR beta libraries by using iRepertoire HTBI primers and running Arm-PCR on CDR3 regions. TCRdb reprocessed the multiplex PCR reads via MiXCR and lists one record per CDR3 protein. The top ten clones hold over 15% of a sample with a few hundred thousand distinct CDR3 sequences, about 15% of them seen once. This sample was shared with a second study, whose subject was T cells in Graves' hyperthyroidism and ophthalmopathy. That source adds: Initially, a first-round RT-PCR of the TCR CDR3 employed the HTBI primer set.

Sequencing used peripheral blood mononuclear cells (PBMCs), obtained at new diagnosis, from a patient treated with antithyroid drugs. This clonotype was obtained from a woman in her 50s with Graves disease.

CDR3 in amino acids: CASSLLALNTEAFF. The CDR3, as DNA: TGTGCCAGCAGCTTGTTAGCCTTGAACACTGAAGCTTTCTTT. This chain links TRBV11-2 with TRBJ1-1; D remains ambiguous. The V gene's germline CDR1 is SGHAT and CDR2 FQNNGV. The V and J ends lost 3 bases and 0 bases respectively, with 8 bases between them. The CDR3 is made up of 14 amino acids.